This T cell receptor beta chain was observed in a study of shared clonotypes between healthy human individuals. Whole-study findings and limits: When compared with the clonotypes that were shared by all four sorted-subset donors, the non-shared clonotypes turned out to have lower generation probabilities. Though the depth was large, rarefaction showed that sorted-subset sequencing was incomplete. The study generally estimated greater richness for naive than memory subsets.

Partitioning of CD4+ cells yielded a CD45RA+ naive subset and a CD45RA-negative memory subset. The table came from immunoSEQ multiplex PCR; TCRdb's copy has only in-frame clones and leaves some out. Of roughly 2.2 million clones in the sample, under 95% were seen once. A note on this clone: What it binds is unknown. The sample carries other DNA sequences with the same CDR3.

CDR1 is SNHLY, CDR2 FYNNEI, per germline. Between the trimmed V and J ends, which lost 6 bases and 4 bases, there was a span of 10 bases. This CDR3 has 13 residues. The clonotype comes from a man between 18 and 29 years old in good health. Some clones in this sample may be carry-over from other donors' samples. V and J are TRBV2 and TRBJ1-5; tentative D call: TRBD1 (5 bases). Input material: naive CD4+ T cells from PBMCs. Subset here: CD45RA+ positively selected. In DNA, the CDR3 is TGTGCCAGCAGCGTCTCAGGGAATCAGCCCCAGCATTTT. It yields the protein CASSVSGNQPQHF.